These T cell receptor beta chains were read from a single sample in a study of control samples from healthy donors and cancer patients. Profiled with immunoSEQ multiplex PCR; TCRdb holds only in-frame clones, not every one. Here the sample spans about 96,000 clones, approximately 93% being singletons. The sequencing sample was made of blood. These receptors were obtained from a man aged 18-30 years in good health. CDR3s include the opening cysteine and the closing phenylalanine or tryptophan. The order of the fields is clone size, J gene, V gene, D gene, CDR3 DNA, CDR3 protein. The D gene is left open where the match is weak. Not all rows give a size; the values are once, few, many and, for expanded clones, a class.

>.|TRBJ2-2|TRBV9|.
TGTGCCAGCAGCGGAGGGGGAGGCCCCATCGGGGAGCTGTTTTTT
CASSGGGGPIGELFF
>few|TRBJ1-6|TRBV27|TRBD1
TGTGCCAGCAGTTGGGGACAGCAACCTAATTCACCCCTCCACTTT
CASSWGQQPNSPLHF
>.|TRBJ2-3|TRBV10-2|.
TGCGCCAGCAGTGGGCACTCCCTAATCGCAGATACGCAGTATTTT
CASSGHSLIADTQYF
>once|TRBJ2-1|TRBV27|.
TGTGCCAGCAGGCCAGGGGGGAGGAATGAGCAGTTCTTC
CASRPGGRNEQFF
>.|TRBJ2-1|TRBV30|TRBD2
TGTGCCCGGGGTAGCGGGGTAGACAATGAGCAGTTCTTC
CARGSGVDNEQFF
>.|TRBJ1-2|TRBV30|TRBD1
TGTGCCTGGAGTACACCGGGACAGGTATATGGCTACACCTTC
CAWSTPGQVYGYTF
>.|TRBJ1-5|TRBV9|.
TGTGCCAGCAGCCCAACGGGGGGGCCAAATCAGCCCCAGCATTTT
CASSPTGGPNQPQHF
>.|TRBJ2-2|TRBV7-2|.
TGTGCCAGCAGCCGCCGGGTTACCGGGACCATGAACACCGGGGAGCTGTTTTTT
CASSRRVTGTMNTGELFF
>.|TRBJ2-5|TRBV29-1|.
TGCAGCGTTGGAGGGGAAGAGACCCAGTACTTC
CSVGGEETQYF
>.|TRBJ2-2|TRBV14|.
TGTGCCAGCAGCCACCGGGTCGCGAACACCGGGGAGCTGTTTTTT
CASSHRVANTGELFF
>.|TRBJ1-6|TRBV5-5|.
TGTGCCAGCAGCTTGATAACCGGGACGGTAAATTCACCCCTCCACTTT
CASSLITGTVNSPLHF
>.|TRBJ1-2|TRBV27|.
TGTGCCAGCAGCCTAACTCAGGGGCAGGGCTACACCTTC
CASSLTQGQGYTF
>.|TRBJ2-2|TRBV14|.
TGTGCCAGCAGACCCGGGACGGTGAACACCGGGGAGCTGTTTTTT
CASRPGTVNTGELFF
>.|TRBJ2-7|TRBV6-5|.
TGTGCCAGCAGTTACTACGAGCAGTACTTC
CASSYYEQYF
>.|TRBJ2-3|TRBV10-3|.
TGTGCCAGCAAAAAAACAGGGAACACAGATACGCAGTATTTT
CASKKTGNTDTQYF
>.|TRBJ1-1|TRBV19|.
TGTGCCAGTAGTATACCAGCAGGGCGGGGGACTGAAGCTTTCTTT
CASSIPAGRGTEAFF
>.|TRBJ2-1|TRBV11-2|.
TGTGCCAGCAGCTTAGATCTGGGGGCGGATGAGCAGTTCTTC
CASSLDLGADEQFF
>.|TRBJ1-1|TRBV5-6|.
TGTGCCAGCAGCTTGGTTCCACAGAGGAACACTGAAGCTTTCTTT
CASSLVPQRNTEAFF
>.|TRBJ1-2|TRBV7-9|.
TGTGCCAGCAGCTTAGTTGGCCAGCACTTCTATGGCTACACCTTC
CASSLVGQHFYGYTF
>.|TRBJ2-7|TRBV28|TRBD1
TGTGCCAGCAGTCCAGGGGGCGAGCAGTACTTC
CASSPGGEQYF
>.|TRBJ2-5|TRBV2|.
TGTGCCAGCAGGGCAGACAGGAACCAAGAGACCCAGTACTTC
CASRADRNQETQYF
>.|TRBJ1-1|TRBV6-1|.
TGTGCCAGCAGTGACGTTGCGGGGGGCAAAGCTTTCTTT
CASSDVAGGKAFF
>.|TRBJ2-1|TRBV7-9|.
TGTGCCAGGGATATAGGGGCTGGTGAGCAGTTCTTC
CARDIGAGEQFF
>.|TRBJ1-6|TRBV9|.
TGTGCCAGCAGCGTACACGGGGCGGGATCACCCCTCCACTTT
CASSVHGAGSPLHF
>.|TRBJ1-1|TRBV11-1|TRBD1
TGTGCCAGCAGCCCGACGGGACAGGGGGCTGGCACTGAAGCTTTCTTT
CASSPTGQGAGTEAFF
>.|TRBJ1-1|TRBV5-1|.
TGCGCCAGCAGCTTACAACCGAACACTGAAGCTTTCTTT
CASSLQPNTEAFF
>.|TRBJ1-5|TRBV19|TRBD1
TGTGCCAGTAGCTGGGACAGGGGCCCCAATCAGCCCCAGCATTTT
CASSWDRGPNQPQHF
>.|TRBJ2-2|TRBV5-4|.
TGTGCCAGCAGCTTGGTGTTTGGGGCAACCGGGGAGCTGTTTTTT
CASSLVFGATGELFF
>.|TRBJ1-2|TRBV15|TRBD1
TGTGCCACCAGCAGATCAGGGGGCGCGGGCTATGGCTACACCTTC
CATSRSGGAGYGYTF
>.|TRBJ1-4|TRBV27|.
TGTGCCAGCAGTTTAAGGGGGGTTGGCGAAAAACTGTTTTTT
CASSLRGVGEKLFF
>.|TRBJ1-1|TRBV19|.
TGTGCCAGTAGTATTTTAGCAGGGACGAACACTGAAGCTTTCTTT
CASSILAGTNTEAFF
>.|TRBJ2-1|TRBV27|.
TGTGCCAGCAAGGGTCTGAATGAGCAGTTCTTC
CASKGLNEQFF
>.|TRBJ1-2|TRBV29-1|TRBD1
TGCAGCGTTCATAAGGACAGGGGAAGCTATGGCTACACCTTC
CSVHKDRGSYGYTF
>.|TRBJ2-7|TRBV15|.
TGTGCCACCAGTCCCGCAGGCCATAACTACGAGCAGTACTTC
CATSPAGHNYEQYF
>.|TRBJ2-7|TRBV28|.
TGTGCCAGCAGTTTGGGAGTGGGCTACGAGCAGTACTTC
CASSLGVGYEQYF
>.|TRBJ1-1|TRBV5-1|.
TGCGCCAGCAGCAACCGGTTGGGGGGGCCCACTGAAGCTTTCTTT
CASSNRLGGPTEAFF
>.|TRBJ1-2|TRBV6-5|.
TGTGCCAGCAGCCCAGGGAGCTATGGCTACACCTTC
CASSPGSYGYTF
>.|TRBJ1-3|TRBV7-6|.
TGTGCCAGCAGCAACACCCCGGGAAACACCATATATTTT
CASSNTPGNTIYF
>.|TRBJ2-6|TRBV7-2|.
TGTGCCAGCAGCTTAGCGCTAAGGGAAGCGGCGTCTGGGGCCAACGTCCTGACTTTC
CASSLALREAASGANVLTF
>.|TRBJ1-3|TRBV30|.
TGTGCCTGGATGCCAGGCAACCCTGGAAACACCATATATTTT
CAWMPGNPGNTIYF
>.|TRBJ1-3|TRBV21-1|.
TGTGCCAGCAAATTAGACAGGGAAAACTCTGGAAACACCATATATTTT
CASKLDRENSGNTIYF
>.|TRBJ2-1|TRBV10-3|TRBD1
TGTGCCATCAGTCAGGACAGGGGGAAGTATGAGCAGTTCTTC
CAISQDRGKYEQFF
>.|TRBJ1-6|TRBV5-6|TRBD1
TGTGCCAGCAGCCCCGGACAGGGAAGGTATTCACCCCTCCACTTT
CASSPGQGRYSPLHF
>.|TRBJ2-7|TRBV7-6|TRBD1
TGTGCCAGCAGCTTACGGTCTGGACAGGGTGGGAACTACGAGCAGTACTTC
CASSLRSGQGGNYEQYF
>.|TRBJ2-7|TRBV30|TRBD1
TGTGCCTGGAGCCGACAGGGGCCCGGGGACGAGCAGTACTTC
CAWSRQGPGDEQYF
>.|TRBJ1-1|TRBV7-2|TRBD1
TGTGCCAGCAGCGAAACAGGGGACGCTTTCTTT
CASSETGDAFF
>.|TRBJ1-1|TRBV3-1/TRBV3-2|.
TGTGCCAGCACCCAGGGTTACGGGACTACAATCGGTATGAACACTGAAGCTTTCTTT
CASTQGYGTTIGMNTEAFF
>.|TRBJ2-3|TRBV4-1|TRBD2
TGCGCCAGCAGCCAAAACATTCGGACTAGCGGGGGGACTTTCACAGATACGCAGTATTTT
CASSQNIRTSGGTFTDTQYF
>.|TRBJ1-6|TRBV7-2|.
TGTGCCAGCAGCTTAGCAGGGGACGATTCACCCCTCCACTTT
CASSLAGDDSPLHF
>.|TRBJ1-2|TRBV18|.
TGTGCCAGCTCCACGTTTGCGGAAAACTATGGCTACACCTTC
CASSTFAENYGYTF
>.|TRBJ1-5|TRBV5-8|.
TGTGCCAGCAGCTTGGAGGGGGTAGGCGATCAGCCCCAGCATTTT
CASSLEGVGDQPQHF
>.|TRBJ1-3|TRBV10-3|TRBD1
TGTGCCATCAGTCCGACAGGGGGATACTCTGGAAACACCATATATTTT
CAISPTGGYSGNTIYF
>.|TRBJ2-7|TRBV30|.
TGTGCCTGGAGTGTATCATCCAGGTACTACGAGCAGTACTTC
CAWSVSSRYYEQYF
>.|TRBJ1-2|TRBV6-5|TRBD1
TGTGCCAGCACCGACACAGGGGGCCATGGCTACACCTTC
CASTDTGGHGYTF
>.|TRBJ2-7|TRBV5-6|TRBD1
TGTGCCAGCAGCTTGGACAGGGGCTCTGTGATGAACGAGCAGTACTTC
CASSLDRGSVMNEQYF
>.|TRBJ2-7|TRBV27|.
TGTGCCAGCAGTTCGCGAGGGGTTCCCCTCGAGCAGTACTTC
CASSSRGVPLEQYF
>once|TRBJ1-3|TRBV19|.
TGTGCCAGTAGTCTCAAGGGGCGAAACACCATATATTTT
CASSLKGRNTIYF
>once|TRBJ2-1|TRBV18|.
TGTGCCAGCTCACCAAGACAGGAGTACAATGAGCAGTTCTTC
CASSPRQEYNEQFF
>.|TRBJ1-1|TRBV4-2|.
TGTGCCAGCAGCCAAGATATAAACACTGAAGCTTTCTTT
CASSQDINTEAFF